These 16 T cell receptor beta chains originate from one sample sequenced in a study of shared clonotypes between healthy human individuals. Assay used: immunoSEQ multiplex PCR; TCRdb lists only in-frame clones, some missing. The data contain roughly 2,500,000 clones, over 85% of them singletons. The sample was naive CD4+ T cells from PBMCs. Subset meaning: CD45RA+ positively selected. Receptors originate from a man between 18 and 29 years old in good health. Some clones in this sample may be carry-over from other donors' samples.

The gene calls are TRBV5-4 and TRBJ2-7; D call uncertain. Germline V gene lookup returns CDR1 SGHNT and CDR2 YYREEE (reference sequence). The CDR3 totals 15 residues. V gave up 1 base and J gave up 5 bases, with 16 bases separating them. CDR3 coding DNA: TGTGCCAGCAGCTTGTCACGAGCCTACCCCGACGAGCAGTACTTC. Translation gives CASSLSRAYPDEQYF.

The V and J genes are TRBV19 and TRBJ1-1; D may be TRBD1 (6 bases). The CDR3 extends over 13 amino acids. The V end was cut by 11 bases, the J end by 0 bases, with 13 bases between. CDR1 and CDR2 from the germline V gene are LNHDA and SQIVND (reference sequence). CDR3 sequence reads: CALFGQMNTEAFF. CDR3 nucleotides: TGTGCCCTCTTCGGACAGATGAACACTGAAGCTTTCTTT.

This clone was observed a few times. The sample contains more than one DNA sequence encoding this CDR3. This rearrangement joins TRBV28 to TRBJ1-1; unclear D gene. The V end lost 3 bases, the J end lost 1 base, and 3 bases lay between the germline ends. From germline, CDR1 is MDHEN and CDR2 SYDVKM. The CDR3 contains 12 residues. DNA of the CDR3: TGTGCCAGCAGTTTGGCGAACACTGAAGCTTTCTTT. Translation: CASSLANTEAFF.

This rearrangement joins TRBV18 to TRBJ1-1; D call uncertain. The CDR3 consists of 12 residues. V lost 2 bases to trimming and J lost 8 bases, with 9 bases between them. Germline V gives CDR1 KGHSH, CDR2 LQKENI. The chain's CDR3 is CASSPGLREAFF. The CDR3 DNA is TGTGCCAGCTCACCAGGATTACGGGAAGCTTTCTTT.

This clone has a single count. V and J are TRBV7-9 and TRBJ2-5; 11 nucleotides align to TRBD2. The germline CDR1 and CDR2 sequences are SEHNR and FQNEAQ (reference sequence). V gave up 4 bases and J gave up 2 bases; unmatched junction bases: 3. The CDR3 length is 15 residues. The CDR3 protein is CASSSGTSGQETQYF. CDR3 sequence (DNA): TGTGCCAGCAGCTCCGGGACTAGCGGACAAGAGACCCAGTACTTC.

This chain links TRBV9 with TRBJ1-3, with D perhaps TRBD1 (5 bases). The CDR3 totals 16 residues. V was cut by 7 bases and J by 0 bases, with 17 bases left in between. Germline-derived CDR1 and CDR2 are SGDLS and YYNGEE. Here the CDR3 reads CASRGGGGYSGNTIYF. CDR3 coding DNA: TGTGCCAGCCGCGGCGGTGGGGGGTACTCTGGAAACACCATATATTTT.

The V and J genes are TRBV5-4 and TRBJ1-1; TRBD1 agrees at 9 bases. V lost 0 bases and J lost 5; bases outside the gene matches: 8. The CDR3 sequence is 16 residues long. Germline V gene data show CDR1 as SGHNT and CDR2 as YYREEE (reference sequence). CDR3 DNA: TGTGCCAGCAGCTTGGGGCAGGGACAGGGTAGGACTGAAGCTTTCTTT. It is translated as CASSLGQGQGRTEAFF.

The table lists this clone with a count of one. This same CDR3 is encoded by further DNA sequences in the sample. CDR3 amino acids: CASSPGLNTGELFF. CDR3 nucleotide sequence: TGTGCCAGCAGTCCGGGACTTAACACCGGGGAGCTGTTTTTT. This sequence joins TRBV6-4 and TRBJ2-2; D is perhaps TRBD2 (6 bases). This CDR3 comprises 14 residues. The germline V and J ends were trimmed by 5 bases and 2 bases, with 9 bases remaining between them. CDR1 and CDR2 (germline): MRHNA, SNTAGT.

CDR3: CASSLERGPYNEQFF. CDR3 DNA sequence: TGTGCCAGCAGTTTAGAGCGGGGTCCCTACAATGAGCAGTTCTTC. The V gene is TRBV27, the J gene TRBJ2-1; 7 nucleotides agree with TRBD2. Germline trimming cut 2 bases from V and 2 bases from J; bases unmatched to any gene: 3. Germline V gene data show CDR1 as MNHEY and CDR2 as SMNVEV (reference sequence). The CDR3 runs to 15 residues.

V is TRBV25-1 and J is TRBJ1-2, with 8 nucleotides matching TRBD1. V lost 5 bases to trimming and J lost 4 bases; unmatched junction nucleotides: 6. Germline CDR1 is MGHDK and CDR2 is SYGVNS. The CDR3 loop spans 14 amino acids. Here the CDR3 reads CASSQPGQAYGYTF. For the CDR3, the DNA is TGTGCCAGCAGTCAACCGGGACAGGCCTATGGCTACACCTTC.

The J gene is TRBJ2-5, the V gene TRBV18; TRBD1 matches at 7 bases. This CDR3 spans 15 amino acids. Unmatched junction bases numbered 8, after V lost 3 bases and J lost 4 bases. Germline V gene lookup returns CDR1 KGHSH and CDR2 LQKENI. CDR3 sequence: CASSPEQGSRETQYF. The CDR3 DNA follows: TGTGCCAGCTCACCGGAACAGGGGTCGAGAGAGACCCAGTACTTC.

This rearrangement joins TRBV2 to TRBJ2-3; 9 nucleotides align to TRBD1. V dropped 6 bases and J dropped 1; count of bases not matched to a gene: 8. The CDR3 has 16 residues. The germline CDR1 and CDR2 sequences are SNHLY and FYNNEI. CDR3 sequence (DNA): TGTGCCAGCAGGTTAACAGGGGGCGCGGGCACAGATACGCAGTATTTT. Its protein is CASRLTGGAGTDTQYF.

V usage is TRBV5-4 and J usage is TRBJ1-2; no firm D call. The V gene lost 1 base and the J gene lost 8 bases, with 12 bases spanning the gap. The CDR3 contains 13 residues. Germline V lookup: CDR1 SGHNT, CDR2 YYREEE (reference sequence). CDR3 bases: TGTGCCAGCAGCTTGTTCGGGGAGGGCGGCTACACCTTC. This sequence encodes CASSLFGEGGYTF. The full variable domain, its missing parts supplied by reference TRBV5-4 and TRBJ1-2, is ETGVTQSPTHLIKTRGQQVTLRCSSQSGHNTVSWYQQALGQGPQFIFQYYREEENGRGNFPPRFSGLQFPNYSSELNVNALELDDSALYLCASSLFGEGGYTFGSGTRLTVV.

V gene TRBV11-1 combines with J gene TRBJ2-4; D call uncertain. Germline CDR1 SGHAT, CDR2 FQDESV (reference sequence). This CDR3 comprises 16 residues. V dropped 5 bases and J dropped 0 bases, with 14 bases sitting between them. CDR3 residues: CASSPRASLAKNIQYF. The CDR3 coding sequence is TGTGCCAGCAGCCCTAGGGCCAGCTTAGCCAAAAACATTCAGTACTTC.

As concerns this clone: Different DNA sequences within this sample yield the same CDR3. The chain carries TRBV5-1 and TRBJ1-2; 7 nucleotides match TRBD1. The CDR3 spans 14 residues. Germline V gene lookup returns CDR1 SGHRS and CDR2 YFSETQ. Losses at the gene ends were 0 bases for V and 4 bases for J; bases not matched to a gene: 3. As DNA, the CDR3 is TGCGCCAGCAGCTTGGCAACAGGGGCCTATGGCTACACCTTC. This codes for CASSLATGAYGYTF.

Only one count was recorded for this clone. This chain joins TRBV5-8 and TRBJ2-1; 8 bases fit TRBD2. Trimming removed 1 base from V and 8 bases from J; junction bases left unmatched: 11. This CDR3 region has 16 residues. Germline V gene sequence: CDR1 SGHTS, CDR2 YDEGEE. The CDR3 region has the DNA TGTGCCAGCAGCTTGAGACTAAGCGGGAGAGTAGATGAGCAGTTCTTC. Residues: CASSLRLSGRVDEQFF.